This is a list of T cell receptor beta chains from one sample in a study of a mutant IDH1 vaccine in newly diagnosed glioma. Method: immunoSEQ multiplex PCR; TCRdb's copy keeps in-frame clones and lacks some. The sample lists 85,000 to 100,000 clones; around nine tenths were seen once. The specimen was PBMCs, collected from a glioma patient treated with radiotherapy, temozolomide or both. These TCRs come from a woman aged 45 to 65 with glioma. CDR3s include the opening cysteine and the closing phenylalanine or tryptophan. A D gene is named only where the DNA matches it firmly. Size is omitted from some rows. Given values are once, few, many or a class for expanded clones.

V	size	J	D	DNA	CDR3
TRBV9	-	TRBJ1-6	-	TGTGCCAGCAGCGTAGAACGATCACCCCTCCACTTT	CASSVERSPLHF
TRBV7-9	-	TRBJ1-1	TRBD1	TGTGCCAGCAGCAGTACAGGGGGAGGCACTGAAGCTTTCTTT	CASSSTGGGTEAFF
TRBV5-1	-	TRBJ2-7	TRBD2	TGCGCCAGCAGCTTGAGCCTAGCGGTCACACGGGACGAGCAGTACTTC	CASSLSLAVTRDEQYF
TRBV2	once	TRBJ1-4	-	TGTGCCAGCAGTGTGGGGGTTGAAAAACTGTTTTTT	CASSVGVEKLFF
TRBV30	-	TRBJ2-2	-	TGTGCCTGGAGTGGTCCGGGCACCGGGGAGCTGTTTTTT	CAWSGPGTGELFF
TRBV5-6	once	TRBJ1-5	TRBD1	TGTGCCAGCAGCTTAAATACAGGGGAGCCCCAGCATTTT	CASSLNTGEPQHF
TRBV11-2	once	TRBJ1-1	-	TGTGCCAGCAGCTCGAGGGACACTGAAGCTTTCTTT	CASSSRDTEAFF
TRBV7-9	-	TRBJ2-7	TRBD1	TGTGCCAGCACGAGGGACAGGGCCTACGAGCAGTACTTC	CASTRDRAYEQYF
TRBV4-1	once	TRBJ2-2	TRBD1	TGCGCCAGCAGCTGGACAGGGGGGACCGGGGAGCTGTTTTTT	CASSWTGGTGELFF
TRBV5-4	-	TRBJ2-5	-	TGTGCCAGCAGCTTGTGGCGAAGGGAGACCCAGTACTTC	CASSLWRRETQYF
TRBV27	-	TRBJ2-5	TRBD1	TGTGCCAGCAATTCCGGGACAGGCCACCGGGGGCAGTACTTC	CASNSGTGHRGQYF
TRBV14	-	TRBJ2-7	-	TGTGCCGGCAGCCAATTTTGGGTTGTATGGGGGTCCATCTCCTACGAGCAGTACTTC	CAGSQFWVVWGSISYEQYF
TRBV11-2	-	TRBJ2-7	TRBD2	TGTGCCAGCAGCCCCGGGACTAGCTGGAACTACGAGCAGTACTTC	CASSPGTSWNYEQYF
TRBV29-1	-	TRBJ1-5	-	TGCAGCGTAACACTGGGATCAGGCTATAGCAATCAGCCCCAGCATTTT	CSVTLGSGYSNQPQHF
TRBV5-4	few	TRBJ2-2	TRBD2	TGTGCCAGCAGCTTGACTAGCGGCTACACCGGGGAGCTGTTTTTT	CASSLTSGYTGELFF
TRBV19	-	TRBJ2-5	TRBD2	TGTGCCAGCCGCCCGGGAGGGCCTACTTACCAGCAGTACTTC	CASRPGGPTYQQYF
TRBV6-6	-	TRBJ1-6	-	TGTGCCAGCACCCGCGGGGGGGGTGAGGATAATTCACCCCTCCACTTT	CASTRGGGEDNSPLHF
TRBV7-9	once	TRBJ2-7	-	TGTGCCAGCAGCTTAGCTAGCGAGTATTACGAGCAGTACTTC	CASSLASEYYEQYF
TRBV18	-	TRBJ2-3	TRBD2	TGTGCCAGCTCACTAGCGGGAGTGTTGACAGATACGCAGTATTTT	CASSLAGVLTDTQYF
TRBV5-4	-	TRBJ2-7	TRBD1	TGTGCCAGCAGCTCAGGACAGGGAAGGGCCTACGAGCAGTACTTC	CASSSGQGRAYEQYF
TRBV6-5	once	TRBJ1-2	-	TGTGCCAGCAGTCGAAACGCGCGGACAGCACGGGGCTACACCTTC	CASSRNARTARGYTF
TRBV30	-	TRBJ2-4	-	TGTGCCTTAATTCGTTCGGGGCAGAACATTCAGTACTTC	CALIRSGQNIQYF
TRBV6-1	once	TRBJ2-2	-	TGTGCCAGCCTCAATAGGGGAGTCACCGGGGAGCTGTTTTTT	CASLNRGVTGELFF
TRBV6-1	-	TRBJ2-2	-	TGTGCCAGCAGCTCCGGGCCGAACACCGGGGAGCTGTTTTTT	CASSSGPNTGELFF
TRBV4-2	once	TRBJ1-6	-	TGTGCCAGCAGCCAGGGTGAACAGGGACACTCACCCCTCCACTTT	CASSQGEQGHSPLHF
TRBV19	-	TRBJ2-1	-	TGTGCCAGTAACAACTTCAATGAGCAGTTCTTC	CASNNFNEQFF
TRBV29-1	-	TRBJ2-1	TRBD2	TGCAGCGTCACTAGCGGGTTCTCCTACAATGAGCAGTTCTTC	CSVTSGFSYNEQFF
TRBV5-1	-	TRBJ2-3	-	TGCGCCAGCAGCTTCGAGGGAGCCCAAGATACGCAGTATTTT	CASSFEGAQDTQYF
TRBV18	once	TRBJ1-2	TRBD1	TGTGCCAGCTCATCCGGACAGGGGGCATATGGCTACACCTTC	CASSSGQGAYGYTF
TRBV7-9	once	TRBJ1-4	TRBD1	TGTGCCAGCAGCACGGGACAGGGGGCAAATGAAAAACTGTTTTTT	CASSTGQGANEKLFF
TRBV5-8	-	TRBJ1-3	TRBD1	TGTGCCAGCAGCAGCGGGACAGACTCTGGAAACACCATATATTTT	CASSSGTDSGNTIYF
TRBV5-6	-	TRBJ2-3	-	TGTGCCAGCAGCTTGGCGTCAGGAGGTACAGATACGCAGTATTTT	CASSLASGGTDTQYF
TRBV12-5	-	TRBJ2-7	TRBD1	TGTGCTAGTGGACGAAGGACAGGTTACTCCTACGAGCAGTACTTC	CASGRRTGYSYEQYF
TRBV6-5	-	TRBJ2-5	TRBD2	TGTGCCAGTCTCTGGGGGGGAGAAGTAGAGACCCAGTACTTC	CASLWGGEVETQYF
TRBV9	-	TRBJ2-7	TRBD1	TGTGCCAGCAGCGTAGGGACAGGGGCCTACGAGCAGTACTTC	CASSVGTGAYEQYF
TRBV7-9	once	TRBJ2-7	TRBD1	TGTGCCAGCAGCTCTAACGGACAGGGGAAGATATTCGAGCAGTACTTC	CASSSNGQGKIFEQYF
TRBV5-1	-	TRBJ1-4	-	TGCGCCAGCAAGCGGGGCTCTAATGAAAAACTGTTTTTT	CASKRGSNEKLFF
TRBV9	-	TRBJ2-1	-	TGTGCCAGCAGCGCGTGGGGCAGCACCTACAATGAGCAGTTCTTC	CASSAWGSTYNEQFF
TRBV5-4	-	TRBJ2-7	TRBD2	TGTGCCAGCAGCGGACCGGGACTAGCGGGAGCCGAGCAGTACTTC	CASSGPGLAGAEQYF
TRBV20-1	-	TRBJ2-7	-	TGCAGCCCCCGGGGTTCGGGAGAGCAGTACTTC	CSPRGSGEQYF